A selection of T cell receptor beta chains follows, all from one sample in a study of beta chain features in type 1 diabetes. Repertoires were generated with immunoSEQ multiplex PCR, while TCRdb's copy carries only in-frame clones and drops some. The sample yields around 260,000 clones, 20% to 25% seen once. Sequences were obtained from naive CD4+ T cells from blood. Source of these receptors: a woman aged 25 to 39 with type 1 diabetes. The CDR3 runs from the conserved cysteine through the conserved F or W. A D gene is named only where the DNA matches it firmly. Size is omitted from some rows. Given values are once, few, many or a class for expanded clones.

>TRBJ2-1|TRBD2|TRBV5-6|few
CASSPTGTSGLHNEQFF
TGTGCCAGCAGCCCTACCGGGACTAGCGGGCTTCACAATGAGCAGTTCTTC
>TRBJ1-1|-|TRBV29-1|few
CSATRGRGTEAFF
TGCAGCGCGACCAGGGGACGTGGCACTGAAGCTTTCTTT
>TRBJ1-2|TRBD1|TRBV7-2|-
CASRPDRGRGGYTF
TGTGCCAGCAGGCCAGACAGGGGGCGTGGTGGCTACACCTTC
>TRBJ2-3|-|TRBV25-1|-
CASNGLGQGGDTQYF
TGTGCCAGCAATGGTTTGGGGCAGGGGGGAGATACGCAGTATTTT
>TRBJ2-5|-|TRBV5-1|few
CASSAVGGLQETQYF
TGCGCCAGCAGCGCCGTCGGGGGGCTCCAAGAGACCCAGTACTTC
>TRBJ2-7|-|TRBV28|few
CASSSSDSGGREQYF
TGTGCCAGCAGTTCCAGTGACTCCGGCGGGCGCGAGCAGTACTTC
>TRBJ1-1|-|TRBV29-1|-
CSATEGRTEAFF
TGCAGCGCTACGGAGGGAAGGACTGAAGCTTTCTTT
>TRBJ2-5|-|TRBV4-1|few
CASSHTTGSRLGQETQYF
TGCGCCAGCAGCCACACTACGGGGTCTCGGTTGGGGCAAGAGACCCAGTACTTC
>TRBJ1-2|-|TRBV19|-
CASHLDRTYGYTF
TGTGCCAGCCACCTTGACAGGACCTATGGCTACACCTTC
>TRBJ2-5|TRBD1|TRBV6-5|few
CASSRRDREETQYF
TGTGCCAGCAGTCGCCGGGACAGGGAAGAGACCCAGTACTTC
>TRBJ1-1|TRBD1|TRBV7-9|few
CASSSSGQGGTEAFF
TGTGCCAGCAGCTCCTCGGGACAGGGGGGCACTGAAGCTTTCTTT
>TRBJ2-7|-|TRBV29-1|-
CSVAVREPYEQYF
TGCAGCGTTGCGGTTCGGGAACCCTACGAGCAGTACTTC
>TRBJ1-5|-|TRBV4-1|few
CASSQVVSSNQPQHF
TGCGCCAGCAGCCAAGTGGTGAGTAGCAATCAGCCCCAGCATTTT
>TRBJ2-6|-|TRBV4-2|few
CASAGDSGANVLTF
TGTGCCAGCGCCGGAGATTCTGGGGCCAACGTCCTGACTTTC
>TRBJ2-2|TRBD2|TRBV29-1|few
CSVEGTRTSGRSGELFF
TGCAGCGTTGAAGGGACACGGACTAGCGGGAGGTCCGGGGAGCTGTTTTTT
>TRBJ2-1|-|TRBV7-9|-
CASTAGGYNEQFF
TGTGCCAGCACAGCGGGCGGATACAATGAGCAGTTCTTC
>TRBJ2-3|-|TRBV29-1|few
CSVAGAARTDTQYF
TGCAGCGTTGCAGGGGCAGCTCGTACAGATACGCAGTATTTT
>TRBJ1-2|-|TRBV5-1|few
CASSSRQTTNYGYTF
TGCGCCAGCAGCTCCCGACAGACAACTAACTATGGCTACACCTTC
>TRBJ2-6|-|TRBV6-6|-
CASSYSGGPGANVLTF
TGTGCCAGCAGTTACTCAGGGGGACCTGGGGCCAACGTCCTGACTTTC
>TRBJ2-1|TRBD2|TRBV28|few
CAITSLGLAGSEQFF
TGTGCCATCACTTCCCTGGGACTAGCGGGGAGTGAGCAGTTCTTC
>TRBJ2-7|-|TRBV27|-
CASSPSQGPLSYEQYF
TGTGCCAGCAGTCCCAGTCAGGGGCCCCTCTCCTACGAGCAGTACTTC
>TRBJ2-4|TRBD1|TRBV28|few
CASSNGQGGKNIQYF
TGTGCCAGCAGCAACGGACAGGGAGGTAAAAACATTCAGTACTTC
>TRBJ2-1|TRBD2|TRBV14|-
CASSLMTSGDYNEQFF
TGTGCCAGCAGCCTTATGACTAGCGGTGACTACAATGAGCAGTTCTTC
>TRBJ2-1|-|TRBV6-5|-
CASSYSKVARNEQFF
TGTGCCAGCAGTTACTCGAAGGTAGCGAGGAATGAGCAGTTCTTC
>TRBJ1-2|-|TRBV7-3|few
CASGFEAVYGYTF
TGTGCCAGTGGTTTTGAGGCCGTCTATGGCTACACCTTC
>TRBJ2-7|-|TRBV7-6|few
CASSLAGGAYEQYF
TGTGCCAGCAGCTTAGCAGGCGGAGCCTACGAGCAGTACTTC
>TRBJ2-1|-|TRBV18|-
CASSPSRDNEQFF
TGTGCCAGCTCACCGTCCAGGGACAATGAGCAGTTCTTC
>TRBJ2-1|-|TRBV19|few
CASSIGRRSHEQFF
TGTGCCAGTAGTATAGGTCGTAGATCCCATGAGCAGTTCTTC
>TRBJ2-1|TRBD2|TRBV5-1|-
CASSLALGLAGRGQFF
TGCGCCAGCAGCTTGGCCCTCGGGCTAGCGGGGAGGGGGCAGTTCTTC
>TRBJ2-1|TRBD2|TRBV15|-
CATSREKRLAGDNEQFF
TGTGCCACCAGCAGAGAAAAGAGACTAGCGGGAGACAATGAGCAGTTCTTC
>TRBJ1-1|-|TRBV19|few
CASQSDSSKAFF
TGTGCCAGTCAATCCGACAGTTCAAAAGCTTTCTTT
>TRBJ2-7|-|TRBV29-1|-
CSVEDRAGALWEQYF
TGCAGCGTTGAAGATCGGGCGGGTGCCCTCTGGGAGCAGTACTTC
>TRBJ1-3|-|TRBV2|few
CASSTGIGNTIYF
TGTGCCAGCAGCACAGGGATTGGAAACACCATATATTTT
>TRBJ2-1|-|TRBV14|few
CASSQDRGSGFF
TGTGCCAGCAGCCAAGATAGAGGGAGTGGGTTCTTC
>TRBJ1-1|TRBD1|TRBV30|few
CAWGTGANTEAFF
TGTGCCTGGGGGACAGGAGCGAACACTGAAGCTTTCTTT
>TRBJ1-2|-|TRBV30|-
CAWSVPPRDYGYTF
TGTGCCTGGAGTGTACCCCCCAGGGACTATGGCTACACCTTC
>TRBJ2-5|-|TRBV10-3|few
CAISDRGPPETQYF
TGTGCCATCAGTGACAGGGGCCCCCCAGAGACCCAGTACTTC
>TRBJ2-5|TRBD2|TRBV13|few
CASSRSGKVTETQYF
TGTGCCAGCAGCCGTAGCGGGAAGGTAACGGAGACCCAGTACTTC
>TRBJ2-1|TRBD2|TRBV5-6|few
CASSLVAGLDNEQFF
TGTGCCAGCAGCTTGGTTGCGGGACTAGACAATGAGCAGTTCTTC
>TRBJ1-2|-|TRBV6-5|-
CASSYVRQWTAEGYTF
TGTGCCAGCAGTTACGTACGACAGTGGACGGCTGAGGGCTACACCTTC
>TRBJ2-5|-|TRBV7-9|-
CASSLVAGPGETQYF
TGTGCCAGCAGCTTAGTGGCGGGGCCGGGGGAGACCCAGTACTTC
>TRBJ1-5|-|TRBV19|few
CASSTGATSNQPQHF
TGTGCCAGTAGTACGGGAGCGACTAGCAATCAGCCCCAGCATTTT
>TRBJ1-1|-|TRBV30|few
CAWGGQLNTEAFF
TGTGCCTGGGGCGGACAGTTGAACACTGAAGCTTTCTTT
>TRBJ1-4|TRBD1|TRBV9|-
CASSRRPQGLDEKLFF
TGTGCCAGCAGTCGTCGGCCACAGGGGCTAGATGAAAAACTGTTTTTT
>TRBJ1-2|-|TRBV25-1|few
CASSEYLEGKVTF
TGTGCCAGCAGTGAATATCTGGAGGGGAAGGTCACCTTC
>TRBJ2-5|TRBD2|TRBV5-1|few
CASRPGTSDATQYF
TGCGCCAGCAGACCCGGGACTAGCGACGCGACCCAGTACTTC
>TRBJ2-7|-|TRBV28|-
CASSLAGSSYEQYF
TGTGCCAGCAGTTTGGCGGGATCCTCCTACGAGCAGTACTTC
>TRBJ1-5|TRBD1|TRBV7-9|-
CASSSQGGNQPQHF
TGTGCCAGCAGCTCACAGGGGGGCAATCAGCCCCAGCATTTT
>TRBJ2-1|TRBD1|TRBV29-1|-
CSSDDGTADEQFF
TGCAGCTCAGATGACGGGACAGCCGATGAGCAGTTCTTC
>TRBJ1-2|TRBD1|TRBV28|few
CASRVGTDYGYTF
TGTGCCAGCAGAGTTGGGACAGACTATGGCTACACCTTC
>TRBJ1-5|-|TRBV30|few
CAWSVQGSQPQHF
TGTGCCTGGAGTGTACAGGGAAGTCAGCCCCAGCATTTT
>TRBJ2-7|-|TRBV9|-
CASSVGDEQYF
TGTGCCAGCAGCGTAGGCGACGAGCAGTACTTC
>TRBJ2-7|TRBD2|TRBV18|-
CASSLGLAGAYEQYF
TGTGCCAGCTCACTCGGACTAGCGGGAGCCTACGAGCAGTACTTC
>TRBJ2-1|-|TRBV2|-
CASSRVGQFF
TGTGCCAGCAGCCGGGTGGGTCAGTTCTTC